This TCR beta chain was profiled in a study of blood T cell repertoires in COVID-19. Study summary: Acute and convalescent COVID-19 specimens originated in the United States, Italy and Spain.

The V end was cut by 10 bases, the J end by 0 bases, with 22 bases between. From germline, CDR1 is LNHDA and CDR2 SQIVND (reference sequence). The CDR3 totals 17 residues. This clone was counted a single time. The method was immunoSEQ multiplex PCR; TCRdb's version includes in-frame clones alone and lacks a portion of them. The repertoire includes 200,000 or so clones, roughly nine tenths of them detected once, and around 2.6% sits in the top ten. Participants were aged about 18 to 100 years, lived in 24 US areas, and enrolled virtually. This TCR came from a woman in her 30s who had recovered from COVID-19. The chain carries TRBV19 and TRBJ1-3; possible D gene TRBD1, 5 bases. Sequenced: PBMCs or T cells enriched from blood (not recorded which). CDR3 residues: CATQREDISSSGNTIYF. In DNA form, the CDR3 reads TGTGCCACCCAAAGGGAGGACATATCTAGCTCTGGAAACACCATATATTTT.